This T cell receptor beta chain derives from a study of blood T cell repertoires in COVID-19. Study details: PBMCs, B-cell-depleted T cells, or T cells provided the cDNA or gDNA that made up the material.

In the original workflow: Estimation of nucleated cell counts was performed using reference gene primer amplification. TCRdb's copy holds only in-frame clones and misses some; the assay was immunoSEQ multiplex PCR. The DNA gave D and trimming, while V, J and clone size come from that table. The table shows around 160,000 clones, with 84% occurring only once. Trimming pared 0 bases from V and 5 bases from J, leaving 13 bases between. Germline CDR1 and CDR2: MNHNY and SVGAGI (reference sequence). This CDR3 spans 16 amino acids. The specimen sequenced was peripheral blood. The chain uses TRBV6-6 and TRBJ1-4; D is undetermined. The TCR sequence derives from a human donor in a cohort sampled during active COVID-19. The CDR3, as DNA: TGTGCCAGCAGTTACTCCCCGAGGAGGGAGAATGAAAAACTGTTTTTT. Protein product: CASSYSPRRENEKLFF.